This is a list of T cell receptor beta chains from one sample in a study of Ad26.COV2.S vaccination and SARS-CoV-2 variants. TCRdb's copy holds only in-frame clones and misses some; the assay was immunoSEQ multiplex PCR. The sample has some 320,000 clones, just under 85% seen once. Here the sequenced sample was peripheral blood, taken in a trial of Ad26.COV2.S vaccine versus placebo. The receptor set was obtained from a person between 18 and 59 years old who received the Ad26.COV2.S COVID-19 vaccine or a placebo. Both conserved end residues are part of each CDR3. A D gene is named only where the DNA matches it firmly. Clone size is stated in some rows and not others, as once, few, many or a class when expanded.

cdr3_nt	cdr3_aa	clone_size	cdr3_length	v_call	j_call	d_call
TGTGCCAGCAGCCTACCATCCTACGAGCAGTACTTC	CASSLPSYEQYF	.	12	TRBV6-5	TRBJ2-7	.
TGCGCCAGCAGCTTGGCCTCGGGTGCCGGGGAGCTGTTTTTT	CASSLASGAGELFF	.	14	TRBV5-1	TRBJ2-2	.
TGTGCCAGCAGCCAAGTCCGGGACAGCTACGAGCAGTACTTC	CASSQVRDSYEQYF	.	14	TRBV14	TRBJ2-7	TRBD1
TGTGCCAGCAGTCTCCACCCGGATTCACCCCTCCACTTT	CASSLHPDSPLHF	.	13	TRBV6-5	TRBJ1-6	.
TGTGCCAGCAGTTTCCTAGCGGTGAACACCGGGGAGCTGTTTTTT	CASSFLAVNTGELFF	.	15	TRBV28	TRBJ2-2	TRBD2
TGTGCCAGCTCACCGGACAAGAACACCGGGGAGCTGTTTTTT	CASSPDKNTGELFF	few	14	TRBV18	TRBJ2-2	.
TGTGCCAGCACCCGTACTCTAGCGGCTAACACCGGGGAGCTGTTTTTT	CASTRTLAANTGELFF	.	16	TRBV9	TRBJ2-2	TRBD2
TGTGCCAGTAGCGGACTAGCGGGGGCTCACACCGGGGAGCTGTTTTTT	CASSGLAGAHTGELFF	.	16	TRBV19	TRBJ2-2	TRBD2
TGTGCCAGCAGCCCGGACTATGGGCAGTCAAACACTGAAGCTTTCTTT	CASSPDYGQSNTEAFF	.	16	TRBV4-2	TRBJ1-1	.
TGTGCCAGCAGCTTAGGTCGTTTGGAGCGATCCCAGTATTTT	CASSLGRLERSQYF	.	14	TRBV11-3	TRBJ2-3	.
TGCGCCAGCAGTGTCAACCCTCGGGCGCCCGGCGCAGATACGCAGTATTTT	CASSVNPRAPGADTQYF	.	17	TRBV10-1	TRBJ2-3	.
TGTGCCAGCAGCTTACTGTCTAGCAGGCGGGAGACCCAGTACTTC	CASSLLSSRRETQYF	.	15	TRBV7-2	TRBJ2-5	.
TGTGCCAGCAGCCTTAGGCGGGGCACCGGGGAGCTGTTTTTT	CASSLRRGTGELFF	.	14	TRBV3-1/TRBV3-2	TRBJ2-2	.
TGCGCCAGCAGCCGAGAGACAGGGACTAACTATGGCTACACCTTC	CASSRETGTNYGYTF	.	15	TRBV4-1	TRBJ1-2	TRBD1
TGTGCCAGCAGCGTTGGAAATTCACCCCTCCACTTT	CASSVGNSPLHF	few	12	TRBV9	TRBJ1-6	.
TGCAGTGCTAGTAGCGGGATCCGCAATCAGCCCCAGCATTTT	CSASSGIRNQPQHF	.	14	TRBV20-1	TRBJ1-5	.
TGTGCCAGCAGCTCCCTGGACAGGGGATACACTGAAGCTTTCTTT	CASSSLDRGYTEAFF	.	15	TRBV7-9	TRBJ1-1	TRBD1
TGCGCCAGCAGCTCGTTAGCGGGGGGGAACACCGGGGAGCTGTTTTTT	CASSSLAGGNTGELFF	few	16	TRBV5-1	TRBJ2-2	TRBD2
TGTGCCAGCAGCGTAACTAGCGGGGGGCCCTACAATGAGCAGTTCTTC	CASSVTSGGPYNEQFF	.	16	TRBV9	TRBJ2-1	TRBD2
TGTGCCAGCAGCTTAGACAGGGGAGGCGGGGAGCTGTTTTTT	CASSLDRGGGELFF	.	14	TRBV7-9	TRBJ2-2	.
TGTGCCAGCAGCCAGCTCATGAACACTGAAGCTTTCTTT	CASSQLMNTEAFF	.	13	TRBV2	TRBJ1-1	.
TGCGCCAGCAGCTTGGGGGGGTCCACCTCCTACGAGCAGTACTTC	CASSLGGSTSYEQYF	few	15	TRBV5-1	TRBJ2-7	.
TGTGCCAGCTCACCATTGACTAGCGAGAACACCGGGGAGCTGTTTTTT	CASSPLTSENTGELFF	.	16	TRBV18	TRBJ2-2	TRBD2
TGTGCCTGGACCGTGGCGAGGGGCATCTATGGCTACACCTTC	CAWTVARGIYGYTF	.	14	TRBV30	TRBJ1-2	.
TGCGCCAGCAGTGGGACCTTCACAGATACGCAGTATTTT	CASSGTFTDTQYF	.	13	TRBV5-1	TRBJ2-3	.
TGTGCCATCAAGGAGGGGAGCGGGGGAGCCTACAATGAGCAGTTCTTC	CAIKEGSGGAYNEQFF	.	16	TRBV10-3	TRBJ2-1	TRBD2
TGCGCCAGCAGCTTGGCAGGGGGCGGAGAGACCCAGTACTTC	CASSLAGGGETQYF	once	14	TRBV5-1	TRBJ2-5	TRBD1
TGTGCCAGCAGACCTTGGACAGGGCGATCACCCCTCCACTTT	CASRPWTGRSPLHF	.	14	TRBV6-5	TRBJ1-6	TRBD1
TGTGCCAGCAGTTTATCGAGACAGGGCGACTCCTACGAGCAGTACTTC	CASSLSRQGDSYEQYF	.	16	TRBV27	TRBJ2-7	TRBD1
TGTGCCAGCAGTTTTGGAGATTTACGAAGGCAGTACTTC	CASSFGDLRRQYF	.	13	TRBV27	TRBJ2-7	.
TGTGCCAGTAATGTGCTAGACGGCACAGATACGCAGTATTTT	CASNVLDGTDTQYF	.	14	TRBV19	TRBJ2-3	.
TGTGCCAGCTCACCCCAACCAGGGTCCGGTTTCAACGAGCAGTACTTC	CASSPQPGSGFNEQYF	.	16	TRBV18	TRBJ2-7	.
TGTGCCAGCAGCCCGTCCCTTTATGGCTACACCTTC	CASSPSLYGYTF	.	12	TRBV14	TRBJ1-2	.
TGTGCCAGTAGTATACTGCCAGGGGGTATCAATGAGCAGTTCTTC	CASSILPGGINEQFF	.	15	TRBV19	TRBJ2-1	TRBD1
TGTGCTAGTGGTTCCTTGGAACAGGGAGGGGAGACCCAGTACTTC	CASGSLEQGGETQYF	once	15	TRBV12-5	TRBJ2-5	.
TGTGCCAGCAGTCAGGACCTCCGACGGAAGAACACTGAAGCTTTCTTT	CASSQDLRRKNTEAFF	.	16	TRBV27	TRBJ1-1	.
TGTGCCAGCAGCGTAGATGTTGGACTAGCGGGTATCAATGAGCAGTTCTTC	CASSVDVGLAGINEQFF	.	17	TRBV9	TRBJ2-1	TRBD2
TGTGCCAGCATATCCCTGAAAGGTAACACTGAAGCTTTCTTT	CASISLKGNTEAFF	.	14	TRBV28	TRBJ1-1	.
TGTGCCAGCGGCGGGTCTAGGTTAAGCACAGATACGCAGTATTTT	CASGGSRLSTDTQYF	once	15	TRBV19	TRBJ2-3	.
TGTGCCAGCAGTGAAAGCCAGGGACCTAATTCACCCCTCCACTTT	CASSESQGPNSPLHF	.	15	TRBV2	TRBJ1-6	.
TGTGCCATCAGTGATCGGGCAGGGGTCTATAACACTGAAGCTTTCTTT	CAISDRAGVYNTEAFF	.	16	TRBV10-3	TRBJ1-1	.
TGTGCCAGCAGTGCCAGACAGGGAGGGAATTCACCCCTCCACTTT	CASSARQGGNSPLHF	.	15	TRBV27	TRBJ1-6	TRBD1
TGTGCCAGCAGTTTACAGACCTTGAGGCAGTTCTTC	CASSLQTLRQFF	.	12	TRBV28	TRBJ2-1	.
TGTGCCAGCACTGCTGGGAATGAGCAGTTCTTC	CASTAGNEQFF	.	11	TRBV2	TRBJ2-1	.
TGTGCCAGCAAGGCGGACAGGGGCTCCTACGAGCAGTACTTC	CASKADRGSYEQYF	.	14	TRBV2	TRBJ2-7	TRBD1
TGTGCCAGCAGCCAAGCTTACGAGCAGTACTTC	CASSQAYEQYF	once	11	TRBV14	TRBJ2-7	.
TGTGCCAGCAGTGCCGACAGGAACACTGAAGCTTTCTTT	CASSADRNTEAFF	once	13	TRBV14	TRBJ1-1	.
TGTGCCAGCAGTTACACTAAGGAGTCGGCCAAAAACATTCAGTACTTC	CASSYTKESAKNIQYF	.	16	TRBV6-2/TRBV6-3	TRBJ2-4	.
TGTGCCAGCAGCTTAGCGGGGGGCTCTGGAAACACCATATATTTT	CASSLAGGSGNTIYF	.	15	TRBV7-9	TRBJ1-3	.
TGTGCCAGCAGCGAAGGCCCGGGAAGAGACACTGAAGCTTTCTTT	CASSEGPGRDTEAFF	.	15	TRBV7-2	TRBJ1-1	.
TGTGCCAGCAGTCCCCGCTCTGGGGCCAACGTCCTGACTTTC	CASSPRSGANVLTF	.	14	TRBV6-2/TRBV6-3	TRBJ2-6	.
TGTGCCAGCAGCTTAGGCCATAGCTATGAAAAACTGTTTTTT	CASSLGHSYEKLFF	.	14	TRBV7-9	TRBJ1-4	.